This paragraph reports one T cell receptor (beta chain). PCR was performed using 60 Vbeta and 13 Jbeta primers. Clones were sequenced by immunoSEQ multiplex PCR, and TCRdb holds only the in-frame ones, with some missing. The table records about 98,000 clones, about four fifths of them present only once. The data derive from a study of cytomegalovirus exposure and HLA in healthy donors. Per the germline V gene, CDR1 is LNHDA and CDR2 is SQIVND (reference sequence). Trimming removed 1 base at V and 6 bases at J, with 8 bases between. The CDR3 runs to 13 residues. The chain links TRBV19 to TRBJ2-3; a weak D match, TRBD2 (6 bases). This receptor was taken from a human donor in good health. Material for sequencing was PBMCs. Written as DNA, the CDR3 is TGTGCCAGTAGTATAGCTGCGGGGGATACGCAGTATTTT. Residues: CASSIAAGDTQYF.